A single sample gave rise to the 4 T cell receptor beta chains below, sequenced in a study of response to subunit inactivated influenza vaccine. TCRdb reanalysed the RT-PCR reads using MiXCR and keeps one entry per CDR3 protein. The sample carries around 320,000 distinct CDR3 sequences, 22% recorded once. Sequenced material: PBMCs from blood, taken 21 months after vaccination. Every receptor here comes from a man aged 50-75 years who received an inactivated influenza vaccine.

The table lists this clonotype with a few counts. The rearrangement joins TRBV10-3 to TRBJ2-7; 11 bases are a match to TRBD2. V shed 5 bases and J 1 base; nucleotides not matched to a gene: 7. Germline V gives CDR1 ENHRY, CDR2 SYGVKD. The CDR3 contains 16 residues. CDR3 protein: CAISPVSGRGSYEQYF. As DNA, the CDR3 is TGTGCCATCAGTCCTGTTAGCGGGAGGGGATCCTACGAGCAGTACTTC.

The CDR3 DNA follows: TGTGCCAGCAGCCTGCCAGGACAGGTTGGGGGCTACACCTTC. Protein product: CASSLPGQVGGYTF. The gene calls are TRBV5-6 and TRBJ1-2; 7 bases line up with TRBD1. Germline V lookup: CDR1 SGHDT, CDR2 YYEEEE. V shed 4 bases, J shed 8 bases, and the junction held 11 bases outside the gene matches. The CDR3 consists of 14 residues. Full variable domain (remainder filled in from reference TRBV5-6 and TRBJ1-2): DAGVTQSPTHLIKTRGQQVTLRCSPKSGHDTVSWYQQALGQGPQFIFQYYEEEERQRGNFPDRFSGHQFPNYSSELNVNALLLGDSALYLCASSLPGQVGGYTFGSGTRLTVV.

This clonotype was seen just once. The chain recombines TRBV28 with TRBJ1-6; 8 positions match TRBD1. The CDR3 is made up of 17 amino acids. Germline V CDR1 and CDR2: MDHEN, SYDVKM. Trimming at V came to 6 bases and at J to 0 bases, leaving 7 bases not matched to a gene. CDR3 sequence reads: CASSKGQGPSYNSPLHF. The CDR3 coding sequence is TGTGCCAGCAGCAAAGGACAGGGACCCTCCTATAATTCACCCCTCCACTTT.

The CDR3 DNA sequence: TGTGCCAGCAGCTTGTGGGGAACGTCCGGGGAGCAGTTCTTC. The encoded protein is CASSLWGTSGEQFF. This chain uses TRBV5-6 with TRBJ2-1; D uncertain. Germline-derived CDR1 and CDR2 are SGHDT and YYEEEE. V lost 1 base, J lost 10 bases, and 15 bases lay in between. This CDR3 is built from 14 residues.